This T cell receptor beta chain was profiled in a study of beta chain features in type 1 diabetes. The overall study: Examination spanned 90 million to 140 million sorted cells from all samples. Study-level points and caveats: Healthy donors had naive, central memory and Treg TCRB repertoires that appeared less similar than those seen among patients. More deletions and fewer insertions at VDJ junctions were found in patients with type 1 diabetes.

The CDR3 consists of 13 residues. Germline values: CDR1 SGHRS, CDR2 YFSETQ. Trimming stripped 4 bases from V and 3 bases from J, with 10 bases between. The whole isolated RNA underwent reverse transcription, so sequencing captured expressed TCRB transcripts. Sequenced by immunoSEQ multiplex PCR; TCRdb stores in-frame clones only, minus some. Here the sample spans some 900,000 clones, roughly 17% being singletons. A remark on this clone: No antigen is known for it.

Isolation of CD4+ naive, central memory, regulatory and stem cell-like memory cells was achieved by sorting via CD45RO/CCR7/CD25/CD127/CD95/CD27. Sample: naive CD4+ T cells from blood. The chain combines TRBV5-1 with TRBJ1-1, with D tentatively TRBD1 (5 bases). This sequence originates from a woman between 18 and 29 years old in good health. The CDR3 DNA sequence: TGCGCCAGCAGCCCCGAGACAGACACTGAAGCTTTCTTT. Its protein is CASSPETDTEAFF.